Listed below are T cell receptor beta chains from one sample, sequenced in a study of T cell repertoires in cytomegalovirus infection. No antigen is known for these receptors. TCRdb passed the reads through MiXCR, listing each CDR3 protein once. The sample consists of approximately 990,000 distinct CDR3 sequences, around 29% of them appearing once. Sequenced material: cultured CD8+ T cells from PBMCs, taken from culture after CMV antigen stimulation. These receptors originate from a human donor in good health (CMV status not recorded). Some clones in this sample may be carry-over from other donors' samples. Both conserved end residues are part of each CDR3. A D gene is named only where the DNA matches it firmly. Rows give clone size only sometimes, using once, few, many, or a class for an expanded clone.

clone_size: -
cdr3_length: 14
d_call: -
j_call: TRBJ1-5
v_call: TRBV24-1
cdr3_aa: CAAGTAYSNQPQHF
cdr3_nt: TGTGCCGCTGGGACGGCGTATAGCAATCAGCCCCAGCATTTT

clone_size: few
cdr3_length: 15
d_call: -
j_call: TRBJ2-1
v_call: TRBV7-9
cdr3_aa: CASSGGISEKHEQFF
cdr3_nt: TGTGCCAGCAGCGGAGGGATTTCGGAGAAGCATGAGCAGTTCTTC

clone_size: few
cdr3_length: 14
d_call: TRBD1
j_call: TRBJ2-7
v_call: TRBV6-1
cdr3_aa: CASGEGTGVGEQYF
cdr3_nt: TGTGCCAGCGGGGAAGGGACAGGGGTTGGAGAGCAGTACTTC

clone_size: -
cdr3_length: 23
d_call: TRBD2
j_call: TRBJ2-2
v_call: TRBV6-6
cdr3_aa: CASSPGQGIYAPLAGSNTGELFF
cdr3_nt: TGTGCCAGCAGCCCCGGACAAGGCATCTATGCACCTTTAGCGGGGTCGAACACCGGGGAGCTGTTTTTT

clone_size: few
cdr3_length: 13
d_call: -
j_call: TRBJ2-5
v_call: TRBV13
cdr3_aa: CASSPTTQETQYF
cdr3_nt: TGTGCCAGCAGCCCTACTACCCAAGAGACCCAGTACTTC

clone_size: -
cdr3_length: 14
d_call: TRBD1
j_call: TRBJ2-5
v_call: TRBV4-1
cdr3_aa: CASSQAGGMETQYF
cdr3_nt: TGCGCCAGCAGCCAAGCAGGGGGCATGGAGACCCAGTACTTC

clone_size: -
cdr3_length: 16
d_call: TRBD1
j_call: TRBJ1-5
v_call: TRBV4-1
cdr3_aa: CASSQAQGIGNQPQHF
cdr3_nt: TGCGCCAGCAGCCAAGCACAGGGGATAGGCAATCAGCCCCAGCATTTT

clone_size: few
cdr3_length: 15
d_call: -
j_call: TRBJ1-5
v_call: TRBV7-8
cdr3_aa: CASSLLAGSNQPQHF
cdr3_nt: TGTGCCAGCAGCCTTCTGGCGGGAAGCAATCAGCCCCAGCATTTT

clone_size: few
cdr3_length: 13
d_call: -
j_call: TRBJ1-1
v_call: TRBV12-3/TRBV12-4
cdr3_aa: CASRLPGSTEAFF
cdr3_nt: TGTGCCAGCAGGCTCCCGGGGTCCACTGAAGCTTTCTTT

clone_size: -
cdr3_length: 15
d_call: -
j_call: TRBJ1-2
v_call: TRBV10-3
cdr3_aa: CAISVWRQTHYGYTF
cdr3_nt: TGTGCCATCAGTGTATGGAGACAGACCCACTATGGCTACACCTTC

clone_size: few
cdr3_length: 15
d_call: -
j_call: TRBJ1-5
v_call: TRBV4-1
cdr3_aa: CASSSSLLDYQPQHF
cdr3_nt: TGCGCCAGCAGCTCGTCCCTTCTGGACTATCAGCCCCAGCATTTT

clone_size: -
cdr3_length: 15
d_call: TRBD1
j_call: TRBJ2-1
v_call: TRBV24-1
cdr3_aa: CATSGPGQGPNEQFF
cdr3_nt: TGTGCCACCAGTGGACCGGGACAGGGACCAAATGAGCAGTTCTTC

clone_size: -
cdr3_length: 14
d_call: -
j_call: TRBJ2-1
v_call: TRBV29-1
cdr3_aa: CSVEKSKRYNEQFF
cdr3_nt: TGCAGCGTTGAAAAGTCAAAGAGGTACAATGAGCAGTTCTTC

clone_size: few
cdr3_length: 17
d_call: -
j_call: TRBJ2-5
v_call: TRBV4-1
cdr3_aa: CASSALYKDRRQETQYF
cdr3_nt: TGCGCCAGCAGTGCCCTCTACAAAGACAGACGACAAGAGACCCAGTACTTC

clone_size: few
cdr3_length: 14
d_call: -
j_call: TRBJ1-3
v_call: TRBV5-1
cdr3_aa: CASSFSGSGNTIYF
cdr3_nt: TGCGCCAGCAGCTTTTCAGGGTCTGGAAACACCATATATTTT

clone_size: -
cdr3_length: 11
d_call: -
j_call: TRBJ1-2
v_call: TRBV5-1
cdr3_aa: CASSLGGGYAF
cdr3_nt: TGCGCCAGCAGCTTGGGGGGAGGCTACGCCTTC

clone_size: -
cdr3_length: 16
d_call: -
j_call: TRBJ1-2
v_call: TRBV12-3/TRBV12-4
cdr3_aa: CASSFPVAGDWDGYTF
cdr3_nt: TGTGCCAGCAGTTTCCCCGTGGCAGGGGATTGGGATGGCTACACCTTC